This record covers a single T cell receptor beta chain. Its antigen is not identified. This entry is derived from a study of early T cells in non-severe SARS-CoV-2 infection. Study in general: Sequenced material consisted of bulk RNA (from unsorted whole blood), and chains were unpaired. Study-level results: Matching results from VDJdb favored anti-spike CD8 responses, leaving private and CD4 specificities undetected.

V lost 1 base and J 5 bases, leaving 9 bases between the germline ends. The CDR3 contains 13 residues. Germline CDR1 reads SGHNT; CDR2 reads YENEEA. TCRdb reprocessed the 5' RACE reads with MiXCR, giving one entry per CDR3 protein. The profile shows approximately 65,000 distinct CDR3 sequences, 11% of them singletons. The sequences come from whole blood, collected at baseline. This sequence originates from an adult who was a healthcare worker with PCR-confirmed SARS-CoV-2 infection or an uninfected control (not recorded which). The chain recombines TRBV11-3 with TRBJ2-7, with D perhaps TRBD1 or TRBD2 (5 bases each). The CDR3 coding sequence is TGTGCCAGCAGCTTAGGAGGGACCCACGAGCAGTACTTC. Its translation: CASSLGGTHEQYF.